This T cell receptor (beta chain) was found in a study of cytomegalovirus exposure and HLA in healthy donors. Broader study findings: Cytomegalovirus association was listed for around 180 TCR beta chains. In vitro, three CMV-associated chains proved specific for CMV antigens.

The PCR employed 60 Vbeta primers together with 13 Jbeta primers. Some clones are missing from TCRdb's copy, which holds only in-frame ones; the method was immunoSEQ multiplex PCR. The table has about 120,000 clones, under 80% seen once. This CDR3 is 17 amino acids long. The germline gives CDR1 MDHEN, CDR2 SYDVKM. J gave up 0 bases and V 4 bases, and 10 bases lay outside the gene matches. This clone has just a few counts. Antigen unknown. Material for sequencing was PBMCs. The sequence was collected from a man between 60 and 75 years old in good health and CMV-seropositive. V and J are TRBV28 and TRBJ2-7, with 9 bases aligning to TRBD1. CDR3 DNA sequence: TGTGCCAGCAGTTCTTCTCCCGGGACAGGGACCTCCTACGAGCAGTACTTC. Encoded protein: CASSSSPGTGTSYEQYF.